This is a list of T cell receptor beta chains from one sample in a study of T cell changes during pregnancy in multiple sclerosis. Method: immunoSEQ multiplex PCR; TCRdb's copy keeps in-frame clones and lacks some. This table holds some 25,000 clones, around 87% found once. The specimen was CD4+ T cells from peripheral blood mononuclear cells, collected in the second trimester of pregnancy. The origin of the receptors is a female donor in good health, enrolled as a control in a pregnancy study. Each CDR3 is given with its conserved first and last residue. A D gene is named only where the DNA matches it firmly. Expanded clones get a size class; other rows say once, few or many, or leave the size out.

TRBD1	NA	TRBV6-1	TRBJ2-3	CASGSLTGPDTQYF	TGTGCCAGCGGCAGCCTGACAGGGCCAGATACGCAGTATTTT
NA	NA	TRBV19	TRBJ2-1	CASSDSKGEQFF	TGTGCCAGTAGTGATAGCAAAGGTGAGCAGTTCTTC
NA	NA	TRBV30	TRBJ1-1	CAWTQGAPTEAFF	TGTGCCTGGACCCAAGGGGCTCCCACTGAAGCTTTCTTT
NA	NA	TRBV9	TRBJ1-3	CASSVSQAGPGNTIYF	TGTGCCAGCAGCGTCTCTCAAGCTGGTCCTGGAAACACCATATATTTT
TRBD1	NA	TRBV7-3	TRBJ2-2	CASSPRQGWSGELFF	TGTGCCAGCAGCCCCCGACAGGGTTGGTCCGGGGAGCTGTTTTTT
NA	once	TRBV27	TRBJ2-7	CASSAGLSEQYF	TGTGCCAGCAGTGCCGGACTAAGCGAGCAGTACTTC
NA	NA	TRBV5-1	TRBJ2-4	CASSFSFPGGKNIQYF	TGCGCCAGCAGCTTCTCTTTCCCCGGCGGGAAAAACATTCAGTACTTC
TRBD2	NA	TRBV11-2	TRBJ2-1	CASSSSSGRANEQFF	TGTGCCAGCAGCTCTTCTAGCGGGAGGGCCAATGAGCAGTTCTTC
NA	once	TRBV6-1	TRBJ1-3	CASTDRPYSGNTIYF	TGTGCCAGCACGGACAGACCTTACTCTGGAAACACCATATATTTT
NA	NA	TRBV25-1	TRBJ1-5	CASSPVTGQPQHF	TGTGCCAGCAGTCCTGTAACAGGGCAGCCCCAGCATTTT
TRBD1	NA	TRBV6-1	TRBJ1-2	CASSPDQGQGRGYTF	TGTGCCAGCAGTCCCGACCAGGGACAGGGTAGAGGCTACACCTTC
TRBD1	NA	TRBV5-6	TRBJ2-7	CASNDRAIEQYF	TGTGCCAGCAACGACAGGGCGATCGAGCAGTACTTC
NA	NA	TRBV28	TRBJ1-2	CASCRDGGYGYTF	TGTGCCAGCTGCAGGGACGGGGGCTATGGCTACACCTTC
TRBD1	NA	TRBV11-3	TRBJ1-1	CASSLRDGTANTEAFF	TGTGCCAGCAGCTTAAGGGACGGGACAGCGAACACTGAAGCTTTCTTT
NA	NA	TRBV27	TRBJ1-6	CASSFLRDSPLHF	TGTGCCAGCAGTTTTCTCAGGGATTCACCCCTCCACTTT
TRBD2	NA	TRBV4-2	TRBJ2-3	CASSRTSGGRTDTQYF	TGTGCCAGCAGCCGGACTAGCGGGGGGCGCACAGATACGCAGTATTTT
NA	NA	TRBV25-1	TRBJ1-6	CASSEYPGEGYYNSPLHF	TGTGCCAGCAGTGAATATCCAGGGGAGGGATACTATAATTCACCCCTCCACTTT
TRBD2	NA	TRBV6-4	TRBJ2-3	CASSAAGGTDTQYF	TGTGCCAGCAGTGCTGCGGGAGGCACAGATACGCAGTATTTT
NA	NA	TRBV5-1	TRBJ2-7	CAGSLAVQVGTHEQYF	TGCGCCGGCAGCTTGGCCGTTCAGGTAGGCACCCACGAGCAGTACTTC
TRBD1	NA	TRBV30	TRBJ1-6	CAWSVRGTGVPPLHF	TGTGCCTGGAGTGTACGGGGGACAGGGGTTCCACCCCTCCACTTT
TRBD1	NA	TRBV7-2	TRBJ1-1	CASSLRQGAHEAFF	TGTGCCAGCAGCTTACGACAGGGCGCTCATGAAGCTTTCTTT
TRBD2	medium-sized	TRBV4-2	TRBJ2-7	CASSQGLAGSYEQYF	TGTGCCAGCAGCCAAGGACTAGCGGGGTCCTACGAGCAGTACTTC
TRBD2	NA	TRBV2	TRBJ2-3	CASSVASGGSTDTQYF	TGTGCCAGCAGTGTGGCTAGCGGGGGTAGCACAGATACGCAGTATTTT
TRBD2	medium-sized	TRBV29-1	TRBJ2-3	CSVAGTSGVDTQYF	TGCAGCGTCGCCGGGACTAGCGGGGTGGATACGCAGTATTTT
NA	NA	TRBV5-7	TRBJ2-1	CASSLSGLPNEQFF	TGTGCCAGCAGCTTGTCTGGACTGCCCAATGAGCAGTTCTTC